This T cell receptor (beta chain) comes out of a study of response to subunit inactivated influenza vaccine. This CDR3 contains 16 residues. V was clipped by 4 bases and J by 12 bases; unmatched bases: 10. CDR1 SGHAT and CDR2 FQNNGV come from the germline V gene. Notes on the study in general: A suggestion made by the authors is that each seasonal influenza vaccination recruits few new T cells.

One entry per CDR3 protein results from TCRdb running MiXCR on the RT-PCR reads. The data hold about 800,000 distinct CDR3 sequences, with 21% observed a single time. Turning to this clonotype: Its antigen is undetermined.

The source was PBMCs from blood, collected roughly 5 days after vaccination. The V call is TRBV11-2, the J call TRBJ2-1, with 15 bases matching TRBD2. This sequence was found in a man in his fifties who received an inactivated influenza vaccine. The CDR3 region has the DNA TGTGCCAGCAGCTCCGAACCGGGACTAGCGGGAGGTGTGCAGTTCTTC. This codes for CASSSEPGLAGGVQFF.